What follows is one T cell receptor beta chain and its context. This clone was seen a handful of times. The target of this receptor is not known. Per-base qualities were not stored, and no clone one base away is much larger. This specimen belongs to a study of CD8+ T cells in alopecia areata (dated by TCRdb to between 2018 and 2020). In the study overall: Treated patients were enrolled in an open-label pilot trial of oral tofacitinib, 5 to 10 mg twice daily, for moderate-to-severe alopecia areata. Tofacitinib was given for 6 to 18 months, followed by 6 months of follow-up off drug to assess delayed response and recurrence. For the treated patients, the SALT score, which quantifies what percentage of scalp surface area is affected, served as the measure of disease severity. The study used high-throughput TCRbeta sequencing to examine T cell clonal expansion in alopecia areata, in both the C3H/HeJ mouse model and human patients. Human TCRbeta sequencing covered scalp tissue and sorted CD4+ and CD8+ peripheral blood T cells from patchy and totalis/universalis alopecia areata patients and healthy controls. Tofacitinib-treated patients had biopsies at baseline and at 4 and 24 weeks of treatment, with a later scalp biopsy in several patients. Scalp clonality was compared across normal scalp (n=4), patchy alopecia areata scalp (n=8), and alopecia totalis/universalis scalp (n=8). RNA was extracted with the PAXgene miRNA kit for fixed scalp, the miRNeasy kit for PBMCs, and the RNeasy kit for mouse skin. TCRbeta CDR3 regions were amplified by immunoSEQ multiplex PCR with 35 Vbeta forward and 13 Jbeta reverse primers. What the authors observed across the whole study: TCR sequences shared between patients were less clear than in mice, possibly partly because of HLA diversity in the patient population. Unlike mouse skin, which is dominated by gammadelta T cells, normal human skin has resident alphabeta T cells that are also sequenced, and this complicates analysis of the scalp TCR repertoire. Compared with normal scalp, lesional scalp, particularly in alopecia totalis/universalis, had higher clonality and more expanded CD8+ clones, which suggests antigenic drive. Because the treated cohort was small and had only one nonresponder, larger studies are needed to examine links between baseline CD8+ expansion and response. Many expanded lesional clones were found to persist in scalp and blood during tofacitinib treatment, and relapse after treatment cessation may be partly explained by this persistence. Tofacitinib significantly decreased scalp clonality and the number of expanded CD8+ clones among the top 100 scalp clones.

The V and J ends are trimmed by 5 bases and 6 bases, leaving 20 bases between them. Taken from cysteine to phenylalanine, the CDR3 has 16 residues. Only the CDR3 DNA stays, 48 bases, in frame from base 1. CDR1 is given as LNHNV and CDR2 as YYDKDF, both from the germline V gene (reference sequence). Per the publication, the time point label means: roughly 26 weeks on oral tofacitinib. In light of the paper, this sample's treatment or condition label describes: oral pan-JAK inhibitor, 5-10 mg twice daily. From alopecia areata patients, peripheral blood was collected along with lesional scalp punch biopsies. PBMCs were separated by density centrifugation and stained for CD3, CD4 and CD8, after which CD4+ and CD8+ T cells were sorted on a FACSAria. Libraries were built with the immunoSEQ multiplex PCR assay. RNA was extracted from all samples and reverse transcribed into cDNA, which served as template for TCR sequencing. SuperScript III was used for first-strand cDNA synthesis, primed with a 2:1 mix of oligo-dT and random hexamers. A synthetic immune receptor repertoire was used to measure amplification bias, and any remaining bias was corrected computationally. In the source study's methods: After raw reads were preprocessed to remove errors, the CDR3 was defined following IMGT conventions as running from the conserved cysteine to phenylalanine. Clonality was computed as 1 minus the Shannon entropy, with the entropy normalized by log2 of the number of productive unique TCRs. Scalp TCRbeta sequences were cross-referenced with sorted blood CD4 and CD8 repertoires so that the CD4 or CD8 identity of scalp clones could be inferred. This immuneACCESS table, as held by TCRdb, lists in-frame sequences with V and J called but not all clones. Of the missing ones, under half trace to an unresolved V gene in checked studies; the others have no known cause. The V and J calls and clone size are taken from that table; D and trimming were inferred from the DNA. The sample table contains around 100,000 clones; only one count was recorded for roughly two fifths of them. Roughly 18% of the sample is taken by the ten largest.

The material was CD8+ T cells sorted from blood, obtained at week 24, from a patient treated with tofacitinib. The TCR comes from a human donor with alopecia areata. This chain joins TRBV15 to TRBJ2-1; TRBD1 is a possible D gene, resting on 5 matching bases. CDR3 reads: CATSQGLGPTSNEQFF. The nucleotide sequence reads TGTGCCACCAGCCAGGGTTTGGGCCCCACGTCCAATGAGCAGTTCTTC. Reference TRBV15 and TRBJ2-1 proteins supply the regions before and after the CDR3; the full variable domain is: DAMVIQNPRYQVTQFGKPVTLSCSQTLNHNVMYWYQQKSSQAPKLLFHYYDKDFNNEADTPDNFQSRRPNTSFCFLDIRSPGLGDTAMYLCATSQGLGPTSNEQFFGPGTRLTVL.